This T cell receptor (beta chain) derives from a study of neurological immune-mediated disorders (dated by TCRdb to between 2017 and 2020). For context, the study as a whole: Among the roughly 34 multiple sclerosis patients, relapsing-remitting MS was present in around 30 and secondary progressive MS was present in 3. The approximately 110 TCR-beta libraries included longitudinal samples, technical triplicates and paired sorted CD4+ and CD8+ T-cell subsets alongside PBMC samples. Of the approximately 66 subjects in the cohort, some 15 were HAM/TSP patients, some 34 were multiple sclerosis patients, and some 20 were healthy controls. Peripheral blood TCR-beta repertoires from HTLV-I-associated myelopathy (HAM/TSP) patients, multiple sclerosis patients and healthy controls were compared by UMI-based sequencing.

For the unsorted PBMC libraries, 2 million PBMCs were stored in RNAlater at -80 degrees C until RNA extraction and were used to generate the libraries. Multiple sclerosis patients were enrolled in a US clinical protocol evaluating disease progression by magnetic resonance imaging. Peripheral blood was subjected to Ficoll-Hypaque density gradient centrifugation to isolate PBMCs, which were then cryopreserved in liquid nitrogen. What the authors observed across the whole study: TCR clonal expansion was highest in HAM/TSP patients and lowest in MS patients, with MS patients falling below even healthy controls. No identical CDR3 amino acid sequences were found to be shared among expanded clones across subjects, suggesting that TCR-beta repertoires were private in all groups. The MS cluster was not associated with any clinical or MRI features, and the authors stated that larger cohorts are needed. In phylogenetic analysis, the repertoires of 18 of 34 MS patients grouped into a cluster of related CDR3 sequences, which suggests a possible signature at the repertoire level.

cDNA was synthesized by template-switch 5'RACE using a primer with a 10-nucleotide random unique molecular identifier that tagged each TCR transcript. Every sequencing run yielded over 160 million TCR-beta sequences covering 15-18 subjects. The RNeasy kit was used for extraction of total RNA. The KAPA Real-time Library Amplification kit was used to amplify TCR-beta VDJ regions with primers for the TCR constant region and the 5'RACE anchor. Sample indexes and Illumina adaptors were added in a first PCR, and a second PCR then increased library yield. The roughly 650 bp TCR product was size-selected on a 2% E-gel SizeSelection system after Ampure bead purification. Library quality was checked on a Bioanalyzer, concentration was measured with Qubit, and libraries were quantified with the Kapa Library Quantification kit before pooling. Libraries were sequenced paired-end 2 x 150 bp on an Illumina HiSeq 2500. To increase sequence diversity, roughly 24-31% phiX was spiked into each library pool. On the study's bioinformatics: The quality-filtered reads were processed with the UMI-based MiGEC pipeline, whose error correction step removed more than 80% of the raw TCR sequences. IMGT germline references were used for alignment of VDJ genes, and clonotypes were defined by a unique CDR3 amino acid sequence together with V-J genes. VDJtools evaluated clonal expansion, Shannon diversity and CDR3 relatedness (CalcPairwiseDistances, ClusterSamples); CLCbio workbench built phylogenetic trees. Clones with at least 8 unique UMIs were defined as expanded, with this threshold being based on coefficient-of-variation modelling across technical triplicates. TCRdb trimmed the raw reads at Q25, called clones with MiXCR and kept productive beta chains. Entries that share a CDR3 protein sequence are merged under the most common genes and DNA. The V and J calls, along with clone size, are taken from TCRdb and not from the paper's own processing. The sample table lists fewer than 85,000 distinct CDR3 sequences, approximately 5% of them with a count of one. The top ten hold about 2.2% of the sample.

This clonotype occurred many times. Its antigen is currently not known. Base qualities were left out, and no much larger clone turns up one base away. The receptor's source is a woman in her 70s with multiple sclerosis. Sequencing was done on a sample of PBMCs.

Here is the DNA: TGTGCCAGCAGCTTAGATGGGGTCTCCTACAATGAGCAGTTCTTC. It encodes CASSLDGVSYNEQFF. The V gene is TRBV11-2 and the J gene is TRBJ2-1, with an unclear D gene assignment. Sequences SGHAT (CDR1) and FQNNGV (CDR2) are obtained from the germline V gene. The V and J ends are trimmed by 0 bases and 0 bases, leaving 6 bases between them. The CDR3 measures 15 amino acids from cysteine to phenylalanine. Kept here is only the CDR3 DNA, which spans 45 bases and is read in frame from base 1.